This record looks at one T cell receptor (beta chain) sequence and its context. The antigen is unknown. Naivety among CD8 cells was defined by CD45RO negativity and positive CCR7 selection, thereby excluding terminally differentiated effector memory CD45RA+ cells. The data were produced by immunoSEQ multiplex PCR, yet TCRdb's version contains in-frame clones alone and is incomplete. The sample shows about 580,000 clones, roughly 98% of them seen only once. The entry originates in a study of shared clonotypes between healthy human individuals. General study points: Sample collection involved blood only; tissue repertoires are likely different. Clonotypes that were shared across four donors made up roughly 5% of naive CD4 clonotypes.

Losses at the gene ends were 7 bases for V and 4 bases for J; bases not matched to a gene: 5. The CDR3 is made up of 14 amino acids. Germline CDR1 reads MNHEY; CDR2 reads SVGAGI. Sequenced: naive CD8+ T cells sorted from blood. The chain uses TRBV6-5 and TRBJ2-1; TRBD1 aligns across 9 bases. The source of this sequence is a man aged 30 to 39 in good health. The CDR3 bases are TGTGCCAGCAAGGTACAGGGGGCATACAATGAGCAGTTCTTC. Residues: CASKVQGAYNEQFF.